The clone carrying this TCR beta chain has only a few counts. What it binds is unknown. Expressed TCRB transcripts were sequenced, since all the RNA that had been isolated was reverse transcribed. TCRdb's copy holds only in-frame clones and misses some; the assay was immunoSEQ multiplex PCR. The sample has hundreds of thousands of clones; roughly 30% are singletons. The data were obtained in a study of beta chain features in type 1 diabetes. V was clipped by 0 bases and J by 6 bases; unmatched bases: 10. This CDR3 is built from 16 residues. In germline, CDR1 is SGHRS, CDR2 YFSETQ. Study-level points and caveats: PCR might show a preference for shorter templates, equally across patients and controls. There were fewer insertions and more deletions at the VDJ junctions of type 1 diabetes patients.

Sequencing used naive CD4+ T cells from blood. The rearrangement links TRBV5-1 to TRBJ2-5; 8 bases fit TRBD1. The source of this sequence is a man aged 18 to 30 in good health. The CDR3 nucleotides are TGCGCCAGCAGCTTGGAGCCAGGGGGCGCCGAGAAGACCCAGTACTTC. It specifies CASSLEPGGAEKTQYF.